This T cell receptor (beta chain) appears in the sequencing data of a study of response to subunit inactivated influenza vaccine. From germline, CDR1 is SQVTM and CDR2 ANQGSEA. The germline V and J ends were trimmed by 6 bases and 4 bases, with 13 bases remaining between them. The CDR3 length is 14 residues. Via MiXCR, TCRdb re-called the RT-PCR reads, giving one row per CDR3 protein. The sample contains roughly 550,000 distinct CDR3 sequences, under 30% of which appear only once. The same specimen was also included in a second study, on T cells expressing NK-cell markers. That report notes: cDNA encoding TCR beta was synthesized via 5'RACE template switching incorporating UMIs. Among eight sequenced donors, seven carried HCMV seropositivity while one was seronegative. What restricted sorting to alpha-beta TCR T cells in several experiments was an anti-gamma-delta TCR antibody.

The receptor was isolated from a man aged 45-60 years who received an inactivated influenza vaccine. V usage is TRBV29-1 and J usage is TRBJ2-6, with D perhaps matching TRBD1 (5 bases). The source was CD4+ T cells sorted from PBMCs, collected roughly 12 days after vaccination. CDR3 residues: CSVGRREGANVLTF. For the CDR3, the DNA is TGCAGCGTGGGGCGCAGGGAAGGGGCCAACGTCCTGACTTTC.